This T cell receptor (beta chain) was sequenced for a study of T cell repertoires in cytomegalovirus infection. In its sample, this clonotype was seen a few times. Its specificity is not known. TCRdb ran MiXCR on the reads and lists one entry per CDR3 protein. The table includes roughly 350,000 distinct CDR3 sequences, roughly a third detected once. The TCR comes from a human donor in good health (CMV status not recorded). Some clones in this sample may be carry-over from other donors' samples. The sample in question was cultured PBMCs, obtained from culture after CMV antigen stimulation.

The CDR3 DNA follows: TGTGCCAGTAGCGCTTACAGGGAATCTAGGGATTCACCCCTCCACTTT. This encodes CASSAYRESRDSPLHF. V usage is TRBV19 and J usage is TRBJ1-6, with D tentatively TRBD1 (6 bases). This CDR3 is 16 amino acids long. Germline CDR1 reads LNHDA; CDR2 reads SQIVND (reference sequence). Trimming shortened V by 6 bases and J by 8 bases, and 20 bases separated the two germline ends.